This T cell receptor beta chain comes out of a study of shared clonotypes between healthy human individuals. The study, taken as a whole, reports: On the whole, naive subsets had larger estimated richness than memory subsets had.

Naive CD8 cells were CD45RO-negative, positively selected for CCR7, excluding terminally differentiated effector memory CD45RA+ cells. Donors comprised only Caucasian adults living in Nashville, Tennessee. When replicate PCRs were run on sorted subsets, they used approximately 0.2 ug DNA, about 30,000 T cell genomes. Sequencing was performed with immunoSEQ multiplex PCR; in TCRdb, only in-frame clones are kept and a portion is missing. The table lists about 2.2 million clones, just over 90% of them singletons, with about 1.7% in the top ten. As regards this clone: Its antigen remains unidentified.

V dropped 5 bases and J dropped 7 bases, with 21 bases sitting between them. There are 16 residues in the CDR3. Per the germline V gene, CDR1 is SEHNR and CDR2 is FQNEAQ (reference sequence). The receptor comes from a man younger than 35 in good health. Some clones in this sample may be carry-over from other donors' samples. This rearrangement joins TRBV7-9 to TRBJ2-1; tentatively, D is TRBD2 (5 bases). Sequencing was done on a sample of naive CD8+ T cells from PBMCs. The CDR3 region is CASSPPWGMGANEQFF. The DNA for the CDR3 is TGTGCCAGCAGCCCCCCCTGGGGTATGGGAGCGAATGAGCAGTTCTTC.